Below, 21 T cell receptor beta chains from the same sample are listed, as sequenced in a study of neurological immune-mediated disorders. TCRdb processed the 5' RACE reads anew with MiXCR; each CDR3 protein has one entry. The table shows tens of thousands of distinct CDR3 sequences, with 4.5% occurring only once. The sequenced sample consisted of PBMCs. The receptors stem from a man younger than 45 with multiple sclerosis.

The sample holds many counts of this clonotype. The chain recombines TRBV7-2 with TRBJ2-1, with 8 bases identical to TRBD1. Germline lookup yields CDR1 SGHTA and CDR2 FQGNSA. V lost 5 bases and J lost 2; bases outside the gene matches: 2. The CDR3 covers 14 residues. The CDR3 sequence is CASSMDRAYNEQFF. The CDR3 DNA sequence: TGTGCCAGCAGCATGGACAGGGCCTACAATGAGCAGTTCTTC. The full variable domain, with the rest looked up from reference TRBV7-2 and TRBJ2-1, is GAGVSQSPSNKVTEKGKDVELRCDPISGHTALYWYRQSLGQGLEFLIYFQGNSAPDKSGLPSDRFSAERTGGSVSTLTIQRTQQEDSAVYLCASSMDRAYNEQFFGPGTRLTVL.

This clonotype showed up many times. The V gene is TRBV7-9, the J gene TRBJ2-2; no clear D gene. V lost 2 bases and J 5 bases, leaving 3 bases between the germline ends. The germline V gene has CDR1 SEHNR and CDR2 FQNEAQ (reference sequence). The CDR3 consists of 12 residues. CDR3 region: CASSLRTGELFF. The CDR3 nucleotides are TGTGCCAGCAGCTTAAGAACCGGGGAGCTGTTTTTT.

This clonotype was recorded at least ten times. The chain uses TRBV20-1 and TRBJ2-2; D not resolved. The CDR3 loop spans 16 amino acids. Germline lookup yields CDR1 DFQATT and CDR2 SNEGSKA (reference sequence). V lost 0 bases and J 1 base, leaving 12 bases between the germline ends. Here the CDR3 DNA reads TGCAGTGCTAGAGATCAGAAGGCAGGGAACACCGGGGAGCTGTTTTTT. Its translation: CSARDQKAGNTGELFF.

This clonotype occurred many times. The J gene is TRBJ1-2, the V gene TRBV20-1; TRBD1 is a possible D gene (5 bases). V lost 0 bases and J 4 bases, leaving 9 bases between the germline ends. The CDR3 runs 13 residues. Looked up from germline, CDR1 is DFQATT and CDR2 is SNEGSKA (reference sequence). This CDR3 is CSAREGQAYGYTF. CDR3 DNA: TGCAGTGCTAGAGAAGGACAAGCCTATGGCTACACCTTC.

The V gene is TRBV12-3 or TRBV12-4, the J gene TRBJ1-1; tentative D call: TRBD1 (5 bases). The CDR3 has 14 amino acids. Trimming stripped 3 bases from V and 3 bases from J, with 11 bases between. The CDR3 protein is CASSFSGKDTEAFF. In DNA, the CDR3 is TGTGCCAGCAGTTTTTCAGGGAAGGACACTGAAGCTTTCTTT.

This clonotype came up many times. This chain uses TRBV11-2 with TRBJ2-3, with TRBD1 matching over 8 bases. The germline V gene has CDR1 SGHAT and CDR2 FQNNGV. The V gene end was trimmed by 6 bases and the J gene end by 2 bases; junction bases not matched to a gene: 10. This CDR3 comprises 16 residues. CDR3 in amino acids: CASSNGRDRLTDTQYF. The CDR3, as DNA: TGTGCCAGCAGTAACGGCCGGGACAGGCTCACAGATACGCAGTATTTT.

This clonotype has just a few counts. The chain recombines TRBV12-3 or TRBV12-4 with TRBJ2-1, with D uncertain. V lost 8 bases, J lost 7 bases, and 15 bases lay in between. This CDR3 has 13 residues. The CDR3: CASLLTLGNEQFF. CDR3 nucleotides: TGTGCCAGCCTTTTAACCTTGGGGAATGAGCAGTTCTTC.

This clonotype was picked up many times. The CDR3 region has the DNA TGCAGTGCTAGGTACCGACAGGGGGATCAGCCCCAGCATTTT. This translates into CSARYRQGDQPQHF. V gene TRBV20-1 combines with J gene TRBJ1-5, with TRBD1 matching 9 bases. This CDR3 contains 14 residues. V was clipped by 3 bases and J by 5 bases; unmatched bases: 5. CDR1 and CDR2 from the germline V gene are DFQATT and SNEGSKA (reference sequence).

There are many counts of this clonotype. V usage is TRBV20-1 and J usage is TRBJ2-3, with D hard to call. V lost 3 bases, J lost 2 bases, and 12 bases lay in between. CDR1 DFQATT and CDR2 SNEGSKA come from the germline V gene (reference sequence). The CDR3 is 14 amino acids. This CDR3 is CSASQTGSTDTQYF. CDR3 nucleotides: TGCAGTGCTAGTCAAACGGGTTCCACAGATACGCAGTATTTT.

Turning to this clonotype: A much more abundant neighbour one base away suggests this may be a read error. The chain links TRBV7-9 to TRBJ2-7, with unresolved D. The CDR3 has 11 amino acids. The V end lost 6 bases, the J end lost 3 bases, and 6 bases lay between the germline ends. The germline V gene encodes CDR1 SEHNR and CDR2 FQNEAQ (reference sequence). The CDR3 region has the DNA TGTGCCAGCAGATCCTACTACGAGCAGTACTTC. Its translation: CASRSYYEQYF.

This clonotype has a count of ten or more. The chain uses TRBV5-1 and TRBJ1-1; no clear D. There are 13 residues in the CDR3. Trimming took 5 bases from V and 1 from J, leaving 9 bases between them. Per germline, CDR1 SGHRS and CDR2 YFSETQ. The DNA of the CDR3 is TGCGCCAGCAGACACATTGGGAACACTGAAGCTTTCTTT. Protein product: CASRHIGNTEAFF.

This clonotype was found many times. The rearrangement links TRBV5-1 to TRBJ1-1; weak D call: TRBD1 (6 bases). Germline V CDR1 and CDR2: SGHRS, YFSETQ. V was trimmed by 5 bases and J by 5 bases, leaving 13 bases between them. The CDR3 loop spans 13 amino acids. This CDR3 reads CASRTRGQTEAFF. CDR3 coding DNA: TGCGCCAGCAGGACGCGGGGACAAACTGAAGCTTTCTTT. The full variable domain, rest sourced from reference TRBV5-1 and TRBJ1-1, is KAGVTQTPRYLIKTRGQQVTLSCSPISGHRSVSWYQQTPGQGLQFLFEYFSETQRNKGNFPGRFSGRQFSNSRSEMNVSTLELGDSALYLCASRTRGQTEAFFGQGTRLTVV.

This clonotype has a count of ten or more. This rearrangement joins TRBV12-3 or TRBV12-4 to TRBJ2-7; TRBD1 might be the D (5 bases). This CDR3 comprises 16 residues. V was trimmed by 4 bases and J by 2 bases, leaving 18 bases between them. The CDR3: CASSSARQSAAYEQYF. Written as DNA, the CDR3 is TGTGCCAGCAGTTCTGCTCGACAGTCCGCGGCCTACGAGCAGTACTTC.

The sample holds many counts of this clonotype. This chain uses TRBV7-2 with TRBJ2-5; D is perhaps TRBD1 (7 bases). V lost 5 bases and J lost 5, with 18 bases in between. Germline-derived CDR1 and CDR2 are SGHTA and FQGNSA. The CDR3 loop spans 15 amino acids. The CDR3 here is CASSTPQGGAETQYF. The CDR3 DNA is TGTGCCAGCAGCACCCCCCAGGGGGGCGCGGAGACCCAGTACTTC.

This clonotype was seen only a few times. The V call is TRBV9, the J call TRBJ2-3; D gene uncertain. CDR1 is SGDLS, CDR2 YYNGEE, per germline. The CDR3 consists of 13 residues. Trimming cost V 1 base and J 1 base, with 4 bases left between them. CDR3 loop: CASSVTGTDTQYF. CDR3 sequence (DNA): TGTGCCAGCAGCGTAACAGGCACAGATACGCAGTATTTT. The variable domain in full, with the rest retrieved from reference TRBV9 and TRBJ2-3, is DSGVTQTPKHLITATGQRVTLRCSPRSGDLSVYWYQQSLDQGLQFLIQYYNGEERAKGNILERFSAQQFPDLHSELNLSSLELGDSALYFCASSVTGTDTQYFGPGTRLTVL.

The chain carries TRBV3-1 and TRBJ2-2; 15 bases agree with TRBD2. J was trimmed by 5 bases and V by 4 bases; bases with no gene match: 2. In germline, CDR1 is LGHDT, CDR2 YNNKEL (reference sequence). The CDR3 consists of 16 residues. The CDR3 protein is CASSPGLAGGTGELFF. The CDR3 nucleotides read TGTGCCAGCAGCCCTGGACTAGCGGGGGGGACCGGGGAGCTGTTTTTT.

The chain couples TRBV12-3 or TRBV12-4 to TRBJ1-2; 10 nucleotides match TRBD1. V dropped 6 bases and J dropped 8; count of bases not matched to a gene: 3. The CDR3 sequence is 12 residues long. CDR3 nucleotides: TGTGCCAGCAGCCGGACAGGGGGAGGCTACACCTTC. Its translation: CASSRTGGGYTF.

The rearrangement joins TRBV4-1 to TRBJ2-2; 10 positions agree with TRBD1. Germline trimming cut 4 bases from V and 6 bases from J; bases unmatched to any gene: 11. Germline V gene data show CDR1 as MGHRA and CDR2 as YSYEKL. The CDR3 is made up of 17 amino acids. The chain's CDR3 is CASSPLPTGGLAGELFF. Written as DNA, the CDR3 is TGCGCCAGCAGCCCCTTACCGACAGGGGGCTTGGCCGGGGAGCTGTTTTTT.

The table lists this clonotype with a few counts. The chain recombines TRBV10-3 with TRBJ1-2, with 7 bases matching TRBD1. The CDR3 runs to 15 residues. Trimming at V came to 3 bases and at J to 4 bases, leaving 8 bases not matched to a gene. Germline CDR1 is ENHRY and CDR2 is SYGVKD. CDR3 protein: CAISEERPGGYGYTF. CDR3 DNA sequence: TGTGCCATCAGTGAAGAGAGACCAGGGGGCTATGGCTACACCTTC.

This clonotype was seen many times. DNA of the CDR3: TGTGCCACCAGTGATGGGGGGGCGAACACTGAAGCTTTCTTT. Its protein is CATSDGGANTEAFF. The chain recombines TRBV24-1 with TRBJ1-1, with D tentatively TRBD1 (6 bases). CDR1 KGHDR and CDR2 SFDVKD come from the germline V gene. V lost 3 bases to trimming and J lost 1 base, with 8 bases between them. The CDR3 consists of 14 residues.

This clonotype was seen many times. The chain employs TRBV15 and TRBJ1-4, with D perhaps matching TRBD1 (6 bases). The CDR3 runs 15 residues. Trimming took 0 bases from V and 10 from J, leaving 15 bases between them. In germline, CDR1 is LNHNV, CDR2 YYDKDF (reference sequence). DNA of the CDR3: TGTGCCACCAGCAGAGACAAAGGGGGACTTTTAAAACTGTTTTTT. It codes for CATSRDKGGLLKLFF.